Listed below are T cell receptor beta chains from one sample, sequenced in a study of T cells in Graves' hyperthyroidism and ophthalmopathy. From the multiplex PCR reads, TCRdb called clonotypes with MiXCR, one entry per CDR3 protein. This sample has about 520,000 distinct CDR3 sequences, with around 21% found just once. Specimen: blood. These receptors were obtained from a young man with Graves' hyperthyroidism. Both conserved end residues are part of each CDR3. A D gene is named only where the DNA matches it firmly. Expanded clones get a size class; other rows say once, few or many, or leave the size out.

D	V	size	J	CDR3	DNA
NA	TRBV15	few	TRBJ2-7	CATSRGLSYEQYF	TGTGCCACCAGCAGAGGTCTTTCCTACGAGCAGTACTTC
TRBD2	TRBV15	few	TRBJ2-2	CATRPGLEFAGELFF	TGTGCCACCCGCCCGGGACTAGAATTTGCCGGGGAGCTGTTTTTT
NA	TRBV6-1	NA	TRBJ2-7	CASSFTVAYEQYF	TGTGCCAGCAGCTTTACAGTGGCCTACGAGCAGTACTTC
NA	TRBV6-1	many	TRBJ1-2	CASNGDLNYGYTF	TGTGCCAGCAACGGGGACCTTAACTATGGCTACACCTTC
NA	TRBV18	NA	TRBJ1-2	CASSLHPGTNYGYTF	TGTGCCAGCTCACTCCACCCCGGGACTAACTATGGCTACACCTTC
NA	TRBV12-3/TRBV12-4	NA	TRBJ1-1	CASSTNRANTEAFF	TGTGCCAGCAGCACTAACAGGGCTAACACTGAAGCTTTCTTT
NA	TRBV20-1	many	TRBJ2-2	CSARDMRSTGELFF	TGCAGTGCTAGAGATATGCGAAGCACCGGGGAGCTGTTTTTT
NA	TRBV6-1	few	TRBJ1-5	CASSPTPRGVSNQPQHF	TGTGCCAGCAGCCCTACTCCACGGGGGGTTTCTAATCAGCCCCAGCATTTT
NA	TRBV7-9	few	TRBJ1-6	CASSSVRVSPLHF	TGTGCCAGCAGCTCGGTTCGGGTTTCACCCCTCCACTTT
TRBD2	TRBV28	NA	TRBJ2-7	CASSIWGTSGSYEQYF	TGTGCCAGCAGTATCTGGGGGACTAGCGGCTCCTACGAGCAGTACTTC
TRBD1	TRBV20-1	few	TRBJ1-1	CSAIRTGGLTEAFF	TGCAGTGCTATCAGGACAGGGGGTCTAACTGAAGCTTTCTTT
NA	TRBV20-1	NA	TRBJ2-5	CSATLIAQETQYF	TGCAGTGCGACACTCATCGCACAAGAGACCCAGTACTTC
TRBD1	TRBV6-1	many	TRBJ1-5	CASSEAGTGGNQPQHF	TGTGCCAGCAGTGAAGCAGGAACAGGGGGCAATCAGCCCCAGCATTTT
NA	TRBV12-3/TRBV12-4	many	TRBJ1-1	CASSLEGGVEAFF	TGTGCCAGCAGTTTAGAGGGCGGAGTTGAAGCTTTCTTT
NA	TRBV12-3/TRBV12-4	many	TRBJ2-6	CASRQGSGANVLTF	TGTGCCAGCAGGCAGGGGTCTGGGGCCAACGTCCTGACTTTC
NA	TRBV19	many	TRBJ1-1	CASFEGPNTEAFF	TGTGCCAGCTTCGAGGGACCCAACACTGAAGCTTTCTTT
NA	TRBV20-1	NA	TRBJ1-2	CSASWGGDYGYTF	TGCAGTGCTAGCTGGGGTGGGGACTATGGCTACACCTTC
NA	TRBV14	many	TRBJ1-1	CASSQLSVLGTEAFF	TGTGCCAGCAGCCAATTATCCGTTTTAGGGACTGAAGCTTTCTTT
TRBD1	TRBV7-2	few	TRBJ2-7	CASSLWGGQGYEQYF	TGTGCCAGCAGCTTATGGGGAGGACAGGGGTACGAGCAGTACTTC
NA	TRBV5-1	many	TRBJ1-5	CASSLDGDRQRSNQPQHF	TGCGCCAGCAGCTTGGATGGCGATCGACAGAGAAGCAATCAGCCCCAGCATTTT
NA	TRBV28	many	TRBJ1-2	CATTGGRDPYGYTF	TGTGCCACCACGGGAGGGCGCGATCCCTATGGCTACACCTTC
NA	TRBV7-3	many	TRBJ2-7	CASTQRGSSYEQYF	TGTGCCAGCACCCAAAGGGGTTCCTCCTACGAGCAGTACTTC
NA	TRBV2	many	TRBJ1-1	CASSEEGGTEAFF	TGTGCCAGCAGTGAAGAGGGCGGCACTGAAGCTTTCTTT
NA	TRBV20-1	NA	TRBJ2-7	CSAAGLSYEQYF	TGCAGTGCCGCGGGGCTCTCCTACGAGCAGTACTTC
NA	TRBV6-1	many	TRBJ1-5	CASSNQPQHF	TGTGCCAGCAGCAATCAGCCCCAGCATTTT
NA	TRBV6-1	many	TRBJ1-1	CASSEGQPSSGAFF	TGTGCCAGCAGTGAGGGCCAGCCCTCCTCTGGAGCTTTCTTT
NA	TRBV12-3/TRBV12-4	many	TRBJ1-1	CASSPSLASVGAEAFF	TGTGCCAGCAGCCCATCACTGGCTAGCGTTGGGGCTGAAGCTTTCTTT
TRBD1	TRBV2	many	TRBJ2-7	CASSEGQGGSYEQYF	TGTGCCAGCAGCGAGGGACAGGGCGGGAGCTACGAGCAGTACTTC
NA	TRBV4-1	few	TRBJ1-5	CASSPGRLDNQPQHF	TGCGCCAGCAGTCCAGGACGCCTAGACAATCAGCCCCAGCATTTT
TRBD1	TRBV6-5	many	TRBJ1-5	CASSSQGAWSNQPQHF	TGTGCCAGCAGTTCGCAGGGGGCTTGGTCGAATCAGCCCCAGCATTTT
TRBD1	TRBV6-1	NA	TRBJ2-5	CASSGQGPGETQYF	TGTGCCAGCAGCGGACAGGGGCCGGGGGAGACCCAGTACTTC
NA	TRBV20-1	NA	TRBJ2-5	CSASFTKQVETQYF	TGCAGTGCTAGCTTTACCAAACAGGTGGAGACCCAGTACTTC
NA	TRBV12-3/TRBV12-4	many	TRBJ1-2	CAASGGIYGYTF	TGTGCCGCCTCCGGGGGGATCTATGGCTACACCTTC
TRBD2	TRBV29-1	NA	TRBJ2-7	CSVTNPAGAGSYEQYF	TGCAGCGTGACTAACCCAGCGGGAGCTGGATCCTACGAGCAGTACTTC
TRBD1	TRBV12-3/TRBV12-4	many	TRBJ1-2	CASSLGTGRYYTF	TGTGCCAGCAGTTTAGGGACAGGGAGATACTACACCTTC
TRBD1	TRBV6-5	many	TRBJ2-7	CAIRTGAWEQYF	TGTGCCATTCGGACAGGGGCGTGGGAGCAGTACTTC
NA	TRBV29-1	NA	TRBJ1-2	CSAPGQLYGYTF	TGCAGCGCCCCGGGACAACTCTATGGCTACACCTTC
TRBD1	TRBV11-2	NA	TRBJ2-6	CASSSARTGVLNVLTF	TGTGCCAGCAGCTCCGCCCGGACAGGGGTACTCAACGTCCTGACTTTC
NA	TRBV12-3/TRBV12-4	many	TRBJ1-2	CASSTGTGNYGYTF	TGTGCCAGCAGTACCGGGACTGGTAACTATGGCTACACCTTC
NA	TRBV5-1	NA	TRBJ1-1	CASSLTAGEAFF	TGCGCCAGCAGCTTAACAGCGGGTGAAGCTTTCTTT
TRBD2	TRBV12-3/TRBV12-4	few	TRBJ2-7	CASSSLRAGAGWEQYF	TGTGCCAGCAGTTCGTTGAGGGCGGGAGCGGGTTGGGAGCAGTACTTC
TRBD1	TRBV28	NA	TRBJ1-1	CASSPHRQGNTEAFF	TGTGCCAGCAGTCCCCACCGACAGGGGAACACTGAAGCTTTCTTT
NA	TRBV12-3/TRBV12-4	few	TRBJ1-2	CASSPRGGYGYTF	TGTGCCAGCAGTCCCCGGGGGGGCTATGGCTACACCTTC
NA	TRBV29-1	few	TRBJ1-1	CSVGGFRGSSEAFF	TGCAGCGTTGGAGGGTTTAGGGGGAGCTCTGAAGCTTTCTTT
TRBD1	TRBV6-1	NA	TRBJ1-5	CASSPNPTGRWQPQHF	TGTGCCAGCAGCCCCAATCCGACAGGGAGGTGGCAGCCCCAGCATTTT
NA	TRBV27	NA	TRBJ1-2	CASSLRPRARYGYTF	TGTGCCAGCAGTTTAAGGCCCAGGGCCAGGTATGGCTACACCTTC